This entry describes one T cell receptor beta chain. Germline CDR1 is SGHRS and CDR2 is YFSETQ. Trimming left V 0 bases short and J 6 bases short, with 21 bases between. This CDR3 region has 17 residues. The data were obtained in a study of beta chain features in type 1 diabetes. As for the study in general: Sorted cell examination encompassed about 110,000,000 cells across all samples.

By way of CD45RO/CCR7/CD25/CD127/CD95/CD27, the CD4+ regulatory, stem cell-like memory, central memory and naive cells were sorted. As every portion of the isolated RNA was reverse transcribed, the sequencing read expressed TCRB transcripts. The protocol was immunoSEQ multiplex PCR, while the TCRdb copy is restricted to in-frame clones and leaves out a portion. The table lists some 410,000 clones, about 14% of them singletons. V gene TRBV5-1 combines with J gene TRBJ2-5; TRBD2 is a possible D gene (6 bases). The sequenced sample consisted of naive CD4+ T cells from blood. This clonotype was obtained from a man aged 25 to 40 in good health. This chain's CDR3 is CASSLAGRGTTVKTQYF. DNA for the CDR3: TGCGCCAGCAGCTTGGCCGGTCGGGGGACCACCGTAAAGACCCAGTACTTC.